The rows below give T cell receptor beta chains drawn from one sample of a study of T cells in Graves' hyperthyroidism and ophthalmopathy. One entry per CDR3 protein, called by TCRdb with MiXCR from the multiplex PCR reads. The sample has over 500,000 distinct CDR3 sequences, approximately 48% seen once. Source material: peripheral blood or thyroid tissue (not recorded which). The receptors shown here come from an adult woman with Graves' disease, either hyperthyroidism or ophthalmopathy (not recorded which). Each CDR3 is given with its conserved first and last residue. D genes are given only for firm matches. Size values are once, few and many counts, or a class for expanded clones, and some rows have none.

TGCGCCAGCAGCTTGGTCGGGGTATCACCCCTCCACTTT,CASSLVGVSPLHF,TRBJ1-6,many,-,TRBV5-1
TGTGGAGGGAGCTCTGGAAACACCATATATTTT,CGGSSGNTIYF,TRBJ1-3,-,-,TRBV2
TGCAGTGCTAGGGGGAGCTCTGGGGCCAACGTCCTGACTTTC,CSARGSSGANVLTF,TRBJ2-6,many,-,TRBV20-1
TGTGCCAGCAGTTACTCGGGACAGGAAGCTTTCTTT,CASSYSGQEAFF,TRBJ1-1,-,TRBD1,TRBV6-5
TGTGCCACCAGCAGAGATCGGGGCACAGGGAACACCATATATTTT,CATSRDRGTGNTIYF,TRBJ1-3,-,-,TRBV15
TGTGCCAGCAGCAGCAAACAGGGGCGCGAGACCCAGTACTTC,CASSSKQGRETQYF,TRBJ2-5,-,TRBD1,TRBV2
TGCGCCAGCAGCATGGACAGGACCGAGCAGTACTTC,CASSMDRTEQYF,TRBJ2-7,few,TRBD1,TRBV5-1
TGTGCCAGCAGCTTAGCCCGGAGAGAAGAGACCCAGTACTTC,CASSLARREETQYF,TRBJ2-5,-,-,TRBV7-2
TGCAGCGTTGTCCCACAGGCGGGCTACGAGCAGTACTTC,CSVVPQAGYEQYF,TRBJ2-7,many,-,TRBV29-1
TGTGCCAGTAGTTCGTGGACGGAATCTAGCAATCAGCCCCAGCATTTT,CASSSWTESSNQPQHF,TRBJ1-5,-,-,TRBV19
TGTGCCAGCAGCTTGGGGCCCACAGGGGTCGTCAGGTGGAACACTGAAGCTTTCTTT,CASSLGPTGVVRWNTEAFF,TRBJ1-1,-,TRBD1,TRBV13
TGTGCCATCAGTGACAGGACCCGGGGGGCGAGGACCCAGCATTTT,CAISDRTRGARTQHF,TRBJ1-5,once,-,TRBV10-3
TGCAGTGCTAGAGATGGGGAAGAGACCCAGTACTTC,CSARDGEETQYF,TRBJ2-5,many,-,TRBV20-1
TGTGCCAGCAGCCGCCCAGGGTTGGAGACCCAGTACTTC,CASSRPGLETQYF,TRBJ2-5,-,-,TRBV7-2
TGTGCCAGCAGCTTGACACGGTACACTGAAGCTTTCTTT,CASSLTRYTEAFF,TRBJ1-1,many,-,TRBV5-6
TGCAGCGTTGGCCAGGCGAACACTGAAGCTTTCTTT,CSVGQANTEAFF,TRBJ1-1,-,-,TRBV29-1
TGTGCCAGCACGACAGGGTTGAACACTGAAGCTTTCTTT,CASTTGLNTEAFF,TRBJ1-1,many,TRBD1,TRBV6-1
TGTGCCAGCAGTTCCGGACTAGCGGGAGGGATCCAAGATACCCAGTACTTC,CASSSGLAGGIQDTQYF,TRBJ2-5,-,TRBD2,TRBV12-3/TRBV12-4
TGTGCCATCAGTTCGGGGCTTGGGACTGAAGCTTTCTTT,CAISSGLGTEAFF,TRBJ1-1,-,-,TRBV10-3
TGCAGTGCTAGGGGCGCACTTTCCTCCCAAGAGACCCAGTACTTC,CSARGALSSQETQYF,TRBJ2-5,many,-,TRBV20-1
TGTGCCAGCAGTCCAGGACAGGGGCAGAGCGAGCAGTACTTC,CASSPGQGQSEQYF,TRBJ2-7,many,TRBD1,TRBV28
TGTGCCAGCAGTTTTAACAGGGAGGTCACTGAAGCTTTCTTT,CASSFNREVTEAFF,TRBJ1-1,few,-,TRBV28
TGTGCCAGCGGGGGGGATAAGCCCCAGCATTTT,CASGGDKPQHF,TRBJ1-5,-,-,TRBV2
TGTGCCACCAGCAGAGATCACCTAGCGGATAAAGAGACCCAGTACTTC,CATSRDHLADKETQYF,TRBJ2-5,many,TRBD2,TRBV15
TGTGCCAGCAGCCCGACAGGGCAGCGCACTGAAGCTTTCTTT,CASSPTGQRTEAFF,TRBJ1-1,-,TRBD1,TRBV7-8
TGTGCCAGCAGTTTAAGGAATTATGAAGCTTTCTTT,CASSLRNYEAFF,TRBJ1-1,-,-,TRBV28
TGTGCCAGCACCTCAGCCGAATCCTACGAGCAGTACTTC,CASTSAESYEQYF,TRBJ2-7,-,-,TRBV2
TGCAGTGGGTCTAGCGGGAGCTCCTACGAGCAGTACTTC,CSGSSGSSYEQYF,TRBJ2-7,-,TRBD2,TRBV20-1
TGTGCCAGCAGCTCCGGGACAGGTCACTACGAGCAGTACTTC,CASSSGTGHYEQYF,TRBJ2-7,-,TRBD1,TRBV7-2
TGCAGTGCTAGGCCTGGGACGGGCCCTGAAAAACTGTTTTTT,CSARPGTGPEKLFF,TRBJ1-4,-,-,TRBV20-1
TGCAGCGTTAGCGGACTAGCGGGATTGAGGAGCTCCTACGAGCAGTACTTC,CSVSGLAGLRSSYEQYF,TRBJ2-7,many,TRBD2,TRBV29-1
TGTGCCAGCAGCTTGGGCGCGGGCAGGGCCCAAGAGACCCAGTACTTC,CASSLGAGRAQETQYF,TRBJ2-5,-,-,TRBV7-9
TGTGCCAGCAGTCAGGGCAGTCAGCCCCAGCATTTT,CASSQGSQPQHF,TRBJ1-5,many,-,TRBV2
TGTGCCAGCAGCACGGGACCGACCACCGGGGAGCTGTTTTTT,CASSTGPTTGELFF,TRBJ2-2,many,-,TRBV7-3
TGTGCCAGCAGCCCCACACAGGGTGCCGGGGAGCTGTTTTTT,CASSPTQGAGELFF,TRBJ2-2,many,-,TRBV7-3
TGTGCCATCAGTGGAGACTATAGCAATCGGCCCCAGCACTTT,CAISGDYSNRPQHF,TRBJ1-5,-,-,TRBV10-3
TGTGCCAGCAGCTCCGGCCATCGGGGGCGCACTGAAGCTTTCTTT,CASSSGHRGRTEAFF,TRBJ1-1,many,-,TRBV7-9
TGTGCCACCAGTGACAGAGGGGAAGAGACCCAGTACTTC,CATSDRGEETQYF,TRBJ2-5,-,-,TRBV24-1
TGTGCCAGCAGCACTGGAGGGGGTGAAGGAGCTTTCTTT,CASSTGGGEGAFF,TRBJ1-1,few,-,TRBV7-9
TGTGCCAGCAGTGAACCGGACAGGGTGAACACTGAAGCTTTCTTT,CASSEPDRVNTEAFF,TRBJ1-1,many,TRBD1,TRBV25-1
TGTGCCAGCAGCATCGGACAGGCGGAAAAACTGTTTTTT,CASSIGQAEKLFF,TRBJ1-4,-,TRBD1,TRBV7-8
TGTGCCAGTAGCCTACTAATGCAAGGAAACAATCAGCCCCAGCATTTT,CASSLLMQGNNQPQHF,TRBJ1-5,-,-,TRBV19
TGTGCCAGCAATACCGGGACAGGGGGTTCCTACGAGCAGTACTTC,CASNTGTGGSYEQYF,TRBJ2-7,many,TRBD1,TRBV19
TGCAGCGTTGAAGATCACCGGCGGGGAAACTATGGCTACACCTTC,CSVEDHRRGNYGYTF,TRBJ1-2,-,-,TRBV29-1
TGTGCCATCAGAGCCCGCGGGACAGTTGCTAACTATGGCTACACCTTC,CAIRARGTVANYGYTF,TRBJ1-2,many,TRBD1,TRBV10-3
TGCAGCGTTGCCTGGACAGGTTTTACTGAAGCTTTCTTT,CSVAWTGFTEAFF,TRBJ1-1,many,TRBD1,TRBV29-1
TGCAGTGCTAGATGGACAGGGGGCAATAATCAGCCCCAGCATTTT,CSARWTGGNNQPQHF,TRBJ1-5,many,TRBD1,TRBV20-1
TGTGCCAGTAGGCATGGGGAGACCCAGTACTTC,CASRHGETQYF,TRBJ2-5,few,-,TRBV19
TGTGCCTGGAGTGTGAAACAGGCGGCTGGCGAGACCCAGTACTTC,CAWSVKQAAGETQYF,TRBJ2-5,few,-,TRBV30
TGTGCCAGCAGCTTTTTTGGCGGGGAGCTGTTTTTT,CASSFFGGELFF,TRBJ2-2,many,-,TRBV7-2
TGCAGTGCTAACCCCGCCTCTGGCTCTGGGGCCAACGTCCTGACTTTC,CSANPASGSGANVLTF,TRBJ2-6,-,-,TRBV20-1
TGTGCCAGCAGTCAGCGGACGGGGGTTAATTCACCCCTCCACTTT,CASSQRTGVNSPLHF,TRBJ1-6,-,-,TRBV2
TGCAGCGTTGAAAGCTCGGGAAGGATGGATGAAAAACTGTTTTTT,CSVESSGRMDEKLFF,TRBJ1-4,-,-,TRBV29-1
TGTGCCAGTAGTATAGTGGGCTACTCAAACACCGGGGAGCTGTTTTTT,CASSIVGYSNTGELFF,TRBJ2-2,many,-,TRBV19